The T cell receptor (beta chain) described here comes from a study of control samples from healthy donors and cancer patients. The V gene's germline CDR1 is SGHNT and CDR2 YYREEE (reference sequence). The CDR3 is 14 amino acids. The V end was cut by 0 bases, the J end by 6 bases, with 10 bases between. The repertoire was sequenced with immunoSEQ multiplex PCR; TCRdb's copy has only in-frame clones and lacks some. The table records around 110,000 clones, roughly nine tenths of them present only once. Specimen: PBMCs. This chain connects TRBV5-4 to TRBJ1-5; D unresolved. The receptor's source is a woman in her 50s with colorectal cancer. This CDR3 is CASSLGAEGQPQHF. In nucleotides, the CDR3 is TGTGCCAGCAGCTTGGGGGCAGAGGGTCAGCCCCAGCATTTT. Full variable domain (rest looked up from reference TRBV5-4 and TRBJ1-5): ETGVTQSPTHLIKTRGQQVTLRCSSQSGHNTVSWYQQALGQGPQFIFQYYREEENGRGNFPPRFSGLQFPNYSSELNVNALELDDSALYLCASSLGAEGQPQHFGDGTRLSIL.